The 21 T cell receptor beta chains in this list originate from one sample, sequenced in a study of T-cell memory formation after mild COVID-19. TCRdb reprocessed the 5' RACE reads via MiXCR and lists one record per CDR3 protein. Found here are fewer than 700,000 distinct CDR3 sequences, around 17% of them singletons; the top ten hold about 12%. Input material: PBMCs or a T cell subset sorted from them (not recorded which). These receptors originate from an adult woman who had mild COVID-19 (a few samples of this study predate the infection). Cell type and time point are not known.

CDR3 sequence (DNA): TGCGCCAGCAGCACGTACGATACAGGGGTCCCCCCCTACGAGCAGTACTTC. This gives the protein CASSTYDTGVPPYEQYF. The J gene is TRBJ2-7, the V gene TRBV4-1; 7 bases agree with TRBD1. CDR1 is MGHRA and CDR2 is YSYEKL in the germline V gene. Germline trimming cut 5 bases from V and 2 bases from J; bases unmatched to any gene: 15. CDR3 length: 17 residues.

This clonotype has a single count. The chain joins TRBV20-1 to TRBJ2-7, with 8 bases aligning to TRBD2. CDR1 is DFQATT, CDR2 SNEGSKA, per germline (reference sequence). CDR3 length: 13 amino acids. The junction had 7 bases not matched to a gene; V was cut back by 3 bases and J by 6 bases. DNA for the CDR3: TGCAGTGCTAGGCCCGGGACTAGAGGCGAGCAGTACTTC. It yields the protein CSARPGTRGEQYF.

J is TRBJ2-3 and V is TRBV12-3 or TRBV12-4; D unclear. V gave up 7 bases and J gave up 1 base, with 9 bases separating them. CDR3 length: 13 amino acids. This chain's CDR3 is CASNQGRTDTQYF. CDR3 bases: TGTGCCAGCAACCAAGGGCGCACAGATACGCAGTATTTT.

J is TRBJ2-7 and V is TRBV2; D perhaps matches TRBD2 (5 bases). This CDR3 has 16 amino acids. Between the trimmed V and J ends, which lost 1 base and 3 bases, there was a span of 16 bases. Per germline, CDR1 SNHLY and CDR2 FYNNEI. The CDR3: CASSEDFTSYGYEQYF. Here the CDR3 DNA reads TGTGCCAGCAGTGAAGACTTCACTAGTTATGGCTACGAGCAGTACTTC. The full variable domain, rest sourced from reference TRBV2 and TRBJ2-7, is EPEVTQTPSHQVTQMGQEVILRCVPISNHLYFYWYRQILGQKVEFLVSFYNNEISEKSEIFDDQFSVERPDGSNFTLKIRSTKLEDSAMYFCASSEDFTSYGYEQYFGPGTRLTVT.

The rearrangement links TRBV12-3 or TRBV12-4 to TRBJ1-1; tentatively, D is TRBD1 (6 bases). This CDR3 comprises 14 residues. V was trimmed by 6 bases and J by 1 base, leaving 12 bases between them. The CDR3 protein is CASRTPGQNTEAFF. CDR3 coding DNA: TGTGCCAGCAGGACCCCGGGACAGAACACTGAAGCTTTCTTT.

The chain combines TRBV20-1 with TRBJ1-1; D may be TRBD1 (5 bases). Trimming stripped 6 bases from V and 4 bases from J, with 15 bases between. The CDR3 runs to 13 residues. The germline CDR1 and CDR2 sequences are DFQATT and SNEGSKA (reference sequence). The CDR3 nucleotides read TGCAGTGCCCTGGGGGAACGGGGCACTGAAGCTTTCTTT. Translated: CSALGERGTEAFF.

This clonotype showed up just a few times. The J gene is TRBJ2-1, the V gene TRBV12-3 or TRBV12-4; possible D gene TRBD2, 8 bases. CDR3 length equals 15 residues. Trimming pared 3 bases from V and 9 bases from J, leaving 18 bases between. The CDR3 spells CASSLGQPGGGEQFF. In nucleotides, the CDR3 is TGTGCCAGCAGTTTGGGACAGCCCGGGGGGGGTGAGCAGTTCTTC.

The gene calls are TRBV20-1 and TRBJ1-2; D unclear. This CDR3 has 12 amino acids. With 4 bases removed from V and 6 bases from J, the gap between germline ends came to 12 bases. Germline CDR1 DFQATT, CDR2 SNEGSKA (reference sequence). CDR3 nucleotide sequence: TGCAGTGCTAATGACGGGCGGAATGGCTACACCTTC. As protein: CSANDGRNGYTF.

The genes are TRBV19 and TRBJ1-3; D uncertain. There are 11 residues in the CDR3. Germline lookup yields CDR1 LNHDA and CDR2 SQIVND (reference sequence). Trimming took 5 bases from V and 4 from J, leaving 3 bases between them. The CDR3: CASSAGNTIYF. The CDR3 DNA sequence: TGTGCCAGTAGTGCCGGAAACACCATATATTTT.

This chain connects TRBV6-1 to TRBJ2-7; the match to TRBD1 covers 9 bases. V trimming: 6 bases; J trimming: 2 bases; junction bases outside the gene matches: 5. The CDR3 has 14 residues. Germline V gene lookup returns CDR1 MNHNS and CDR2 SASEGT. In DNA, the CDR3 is TGTGCCAGCAGGCCGGGACAGGGAACCTACGAGCAGTACTTC. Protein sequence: CASRPGQGTYEQYF.

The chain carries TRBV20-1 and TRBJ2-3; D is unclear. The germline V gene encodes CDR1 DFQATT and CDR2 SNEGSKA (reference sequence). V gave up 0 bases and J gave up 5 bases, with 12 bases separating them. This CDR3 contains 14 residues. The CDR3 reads CSARDPRGRDTQYF. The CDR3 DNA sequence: TGCAGTGCTAGAGATCCCCGAGGACGAGATACGCAGTATTTT.

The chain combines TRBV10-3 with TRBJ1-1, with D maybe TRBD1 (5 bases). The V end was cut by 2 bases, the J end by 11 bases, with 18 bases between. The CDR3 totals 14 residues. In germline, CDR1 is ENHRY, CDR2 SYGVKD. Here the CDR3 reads CAISEPPETVGAFF. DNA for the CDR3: TGTGCCATCAGTGAGCCCCCGGAGACAGTGGGGGCTTTCTTT.

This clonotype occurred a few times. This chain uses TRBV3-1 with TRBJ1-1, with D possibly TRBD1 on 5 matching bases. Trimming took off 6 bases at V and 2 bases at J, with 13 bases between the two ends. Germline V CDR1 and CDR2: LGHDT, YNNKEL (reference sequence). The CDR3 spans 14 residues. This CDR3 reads CASSGTYANTEAFF. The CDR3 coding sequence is TGTGCCAGCAGTGGGACGTATGCTAACACTGAAGCTTTCTTT.

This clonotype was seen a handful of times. The CDR3 DNA reads TGTGCCACCAGTGACCCGGGACAGGGAAACAATGAGCAGTTCTTC. Translating it yields CATSDPGQGNNEQFF. The V call is TRBV24-1, the J call TRBJ2-1; 9 positions match TRBD1. The germline CDR1 and CDR2 sequences are KGHDR and SFDVKD. This CDR3 has 15 amino acids. The junction had 5 bases not matched to a gene; V was cut back by 4 bases and J by 5 bases.

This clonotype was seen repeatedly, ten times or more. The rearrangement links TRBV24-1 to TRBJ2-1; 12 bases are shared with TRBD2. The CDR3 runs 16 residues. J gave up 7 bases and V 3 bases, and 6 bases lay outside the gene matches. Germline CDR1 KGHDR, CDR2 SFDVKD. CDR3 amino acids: CATSDASGRARNEQFF. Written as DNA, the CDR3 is TGTGCCACCAGTGATGCTAGCGGGAGGGCGCGAAATGAGCAGTTCTTC.

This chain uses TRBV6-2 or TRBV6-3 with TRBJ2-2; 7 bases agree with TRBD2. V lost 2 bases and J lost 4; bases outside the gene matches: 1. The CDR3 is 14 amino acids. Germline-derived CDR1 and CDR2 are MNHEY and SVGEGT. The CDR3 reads CASSYGRATGELFF. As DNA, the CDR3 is TGTGCCAGCAGTTACGGGAGGGCCACCGGGGAGCTGTTTTTT.

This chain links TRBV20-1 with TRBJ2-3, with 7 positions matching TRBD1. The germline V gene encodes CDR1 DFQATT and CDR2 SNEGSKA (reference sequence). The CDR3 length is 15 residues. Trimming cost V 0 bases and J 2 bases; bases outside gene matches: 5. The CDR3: CSARDPGQFTDTQYF. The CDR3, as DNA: TGCAGTGCTAGAGATCCGGGACAGTTCACAGATACGCAGTATTTT.

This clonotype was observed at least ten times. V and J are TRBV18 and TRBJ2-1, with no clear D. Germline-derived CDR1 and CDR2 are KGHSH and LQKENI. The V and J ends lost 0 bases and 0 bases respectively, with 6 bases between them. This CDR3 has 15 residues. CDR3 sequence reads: CASSPPGSSYNEQFF. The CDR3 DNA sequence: TGTGCCAGCTCACCACCAGGAAGCTCCTACAATGAGCAGTTCTTC.

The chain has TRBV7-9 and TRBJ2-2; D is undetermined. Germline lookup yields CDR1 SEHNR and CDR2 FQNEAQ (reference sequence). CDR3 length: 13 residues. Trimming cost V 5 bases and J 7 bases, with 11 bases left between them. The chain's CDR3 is CASSSRHYGELFF. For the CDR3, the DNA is TGTGCCAGCAGCAGTAGACATTACGGGGAGCTGTTTTTT. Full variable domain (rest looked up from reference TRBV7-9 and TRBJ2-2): DTGVSQNPRHKITKRGQNVTFRCDPISEHNRLYWYRQTLGQGPEFLTYFQNEAQLEKSRLLSDRFSAERPKGSFSTLEIQRTEQGDSAMYLCASSSRHYGELFFGEGSRLTVL.

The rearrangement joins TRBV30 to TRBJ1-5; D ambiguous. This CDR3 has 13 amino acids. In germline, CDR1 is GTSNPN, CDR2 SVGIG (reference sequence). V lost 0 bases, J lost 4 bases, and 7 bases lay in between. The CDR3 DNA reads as TGTGCCTGGAGTGTACGAGGGAATCAGCCCCAGCATTTT. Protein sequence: CAWSVRGNQPQHF.

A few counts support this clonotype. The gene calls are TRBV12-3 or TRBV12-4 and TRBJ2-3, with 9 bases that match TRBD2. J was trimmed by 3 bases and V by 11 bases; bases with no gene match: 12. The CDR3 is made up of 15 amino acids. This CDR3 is CAASGGGGATDTQYF. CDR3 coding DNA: TGTGCCGCCTCCGGCGGGGGGGGAGCAACAGATACGCAGTATTTT.